This T cell receptor beta chain was sequenced during a study of spatial heterogeneity in lung cancer. Trimming left V 5 bases short and J 1 base short, with 14 bases between. From germline, CDR1 is MGHRA and CDR2 YSYEKL. CDR3 length: 16 residues. TCRdb reanalysed the 5' RACE reads using MiXCR and keeps one entry per CDR3 protein. The sample contains 82,000 or so distinct CDR3 sequences, 10% to 15% of which appear only once. This sample's time point: sample taken at primary tumor resection. Unsorted whole RNA from tumor, nontumor lung or frozen PBMC underwent sequencing. The clonotype comes from a male donor with early-stage non-small cell lung cancer. The rearrangement links TRBV4-1 to TRBJ2-2; D gene unclear. Specimen: PBMCs, collected at surgery. The CDR3 reads CASSKRSGLNTGELFF. In nucleotides, the CDR3 is TGCGCCAGCAGCAAAAGATCTGGGTTGAACACCGGGGAGCTGTTTTTT.